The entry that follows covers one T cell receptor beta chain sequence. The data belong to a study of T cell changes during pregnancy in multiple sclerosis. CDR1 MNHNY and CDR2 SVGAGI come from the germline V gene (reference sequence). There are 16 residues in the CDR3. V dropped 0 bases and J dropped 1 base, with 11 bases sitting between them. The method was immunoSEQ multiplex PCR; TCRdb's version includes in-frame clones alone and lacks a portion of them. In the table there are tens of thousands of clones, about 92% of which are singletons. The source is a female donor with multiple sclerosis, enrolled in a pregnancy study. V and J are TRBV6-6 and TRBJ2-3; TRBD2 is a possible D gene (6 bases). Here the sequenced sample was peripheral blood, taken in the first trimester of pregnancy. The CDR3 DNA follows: TGTGCCAGCAGTTACTCGAGGCGGGGCGGCACAGATACGCAGTATTTT. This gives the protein CASSYSRRGGTDTQYF.